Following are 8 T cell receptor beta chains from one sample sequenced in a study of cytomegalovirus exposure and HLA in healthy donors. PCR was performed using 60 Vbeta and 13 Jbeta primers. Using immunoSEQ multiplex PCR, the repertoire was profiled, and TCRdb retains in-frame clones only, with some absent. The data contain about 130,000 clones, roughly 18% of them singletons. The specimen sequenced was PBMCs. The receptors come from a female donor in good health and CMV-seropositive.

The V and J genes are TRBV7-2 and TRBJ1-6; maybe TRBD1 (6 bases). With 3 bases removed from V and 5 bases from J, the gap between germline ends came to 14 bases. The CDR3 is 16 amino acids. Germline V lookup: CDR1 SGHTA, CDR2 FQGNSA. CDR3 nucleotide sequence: TGTGCCAGCAGCTTCCGTTTCGACAGGAATAATTCACCCCTCCACTTT. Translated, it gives CASSFRFDRNNSPLHF.

Here the CDR3 reads CASSLGGRSSYNEQFF. DNA of the CDR3: TGTGCCAGCAGCCTTGGCGGGCGGAGCTCCTACAATGAGCAGTTCTTC. The chain combines TRBV5-4 with TRBJ2-1; a possible D gene is TRBD2 (5 bases). Germline values: CDR1 SGHNT, CDR2 YYREEE (reference sequence). Trimming stripped 4 bases from V and 0 bases from J, with 14 bases between. The CDR3 is 16 amino acids.

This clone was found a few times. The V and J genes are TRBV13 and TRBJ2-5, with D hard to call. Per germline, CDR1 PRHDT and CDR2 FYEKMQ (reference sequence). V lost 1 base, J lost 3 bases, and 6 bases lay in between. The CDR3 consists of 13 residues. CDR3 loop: CASSLESEETQYF. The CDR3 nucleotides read TGTGCCAGCAGCTTAGAGTCAGAAGAGACCCAGTACTTC. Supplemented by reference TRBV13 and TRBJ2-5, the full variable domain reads AAGVIQSPRHLIKEKRETATLKCYPIPRHDTVYWYQQGPGQDPQFLISFYEKMQSDKGSIPDRFSAQQFSDYHSELNMSSLELGDSALYFCASSLESEETQYFGPGTRLLVL.

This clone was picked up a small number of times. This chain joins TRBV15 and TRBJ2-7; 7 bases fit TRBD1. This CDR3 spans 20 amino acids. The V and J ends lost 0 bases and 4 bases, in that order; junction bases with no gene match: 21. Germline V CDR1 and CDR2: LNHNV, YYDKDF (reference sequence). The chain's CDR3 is CATSRDPTGPTPTAVYEQYF. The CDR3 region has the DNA TGTGCCACCAGCAGAGATCCGACAGGGCCCACCCCGACGGCGGTGTACGAGCAGTACTTC. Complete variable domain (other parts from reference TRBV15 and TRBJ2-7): DAMVIQNPRYQVTQFGKPVTLSCSQTLNHNVMYWYQQKSSQAPKLLFHYYDKDFNNEADTPDNFQSRRPNTSFCFLDIRSPGLGDTAMYLCATSRDPTGPTPTAVYEQYFGPGTRLTVT.

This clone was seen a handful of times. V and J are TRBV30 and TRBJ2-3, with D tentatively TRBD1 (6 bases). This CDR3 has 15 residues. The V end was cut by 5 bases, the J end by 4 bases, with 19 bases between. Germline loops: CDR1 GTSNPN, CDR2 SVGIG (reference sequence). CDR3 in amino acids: CAWSGDRPGADTQYF. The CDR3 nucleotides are TGTGCCTGGTCCGGCGACAGGCCTGGGGCAGATACGCAGTATTTT.

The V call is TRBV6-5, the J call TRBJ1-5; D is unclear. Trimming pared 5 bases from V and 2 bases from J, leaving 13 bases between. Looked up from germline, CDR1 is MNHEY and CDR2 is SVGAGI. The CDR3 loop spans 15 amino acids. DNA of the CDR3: TGTGCCAGCAGTCCACGGGGTTACGGCAATCAGCCCCAGCATTTT. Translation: CASSPRGYGNQPQHF.

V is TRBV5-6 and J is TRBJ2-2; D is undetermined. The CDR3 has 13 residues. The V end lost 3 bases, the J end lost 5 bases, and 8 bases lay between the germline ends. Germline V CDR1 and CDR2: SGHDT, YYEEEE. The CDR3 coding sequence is TGTGCCAGCAGCTACGACAAAACCGGGGAGCTGTTTTTT. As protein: CASSYDKTGELFF.

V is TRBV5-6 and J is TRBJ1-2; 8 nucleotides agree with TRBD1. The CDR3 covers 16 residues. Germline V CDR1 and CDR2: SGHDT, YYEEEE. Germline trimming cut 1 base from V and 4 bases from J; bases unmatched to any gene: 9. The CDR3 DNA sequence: TGTGCCAGCAGCTTGATGCAGGGGGCAGTAAGCTATGGCTACACCTTC. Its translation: CASSLMQGAVSYGYTF.